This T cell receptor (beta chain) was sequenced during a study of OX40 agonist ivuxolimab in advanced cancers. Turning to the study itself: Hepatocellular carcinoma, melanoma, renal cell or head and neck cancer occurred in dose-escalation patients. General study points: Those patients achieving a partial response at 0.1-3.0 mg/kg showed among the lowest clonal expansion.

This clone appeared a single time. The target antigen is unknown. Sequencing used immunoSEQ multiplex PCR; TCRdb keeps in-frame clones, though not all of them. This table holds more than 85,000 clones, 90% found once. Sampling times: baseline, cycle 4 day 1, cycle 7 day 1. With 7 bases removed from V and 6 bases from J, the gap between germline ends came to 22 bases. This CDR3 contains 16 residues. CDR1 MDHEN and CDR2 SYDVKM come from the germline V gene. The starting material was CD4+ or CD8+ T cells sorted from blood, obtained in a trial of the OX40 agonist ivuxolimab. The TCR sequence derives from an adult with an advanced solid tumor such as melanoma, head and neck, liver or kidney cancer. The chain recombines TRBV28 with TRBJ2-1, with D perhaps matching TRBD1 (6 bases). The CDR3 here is CASTSPLTGFINEQFF. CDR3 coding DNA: TGTGCCAGCACCTCACCCCTCACAGGGTTCATCAATGAGCAGTTCTTC. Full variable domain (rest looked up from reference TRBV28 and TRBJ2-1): DVKVTQSSRYLVKRTGEKVFLECVQDMDHENMFWYRQDPGLGLRLIYFSYDVKMKEKGDIPEGYSVSREKKERFSLILESASTNQTSMYLCASTSPLTGFINEQFFGPGTRLTVL.